This TCR beta chain was recovered during a study of post-analysis software for immune sequencing data. Turning to the study itself: The study covered relapsing-remitting, secondary progressive and progressive-relapsing courses of multiple sclerosis.

Remarks on this clonotype: Its antigen is undetermined.

TCR beta cDNA libraries included unique molecular identifiers. Roughly 500,000 cDNA molecules were obtained per 1 to 10 million input T cells. TCRdb redid the calling of the PCR reads with MiXCR, one entry per CDR3 protein. The sample comprises around 700,000 distinct CDR3 sequences, around 64% of which are singletons, and roughly 10% rests with the top ten. Germline V gives CDR1 DFQATT, CDR2 SNEGSKA (reference sequence). The CDR3 runs 14 residues. Trimming took 1 base from V and 0 from J, leaving 9 bases between them. Findings of the study overall: Significantly decreased normalized Chao1 diversity was recorded for multiple sclerosis patients relative to controls. Batch-mates among the samples co-clustered strongly by F measure. Among five TRBV segments more frequent in patients than controls were TRBV5-6, TRBV5-1 and TRBV20-1.

The sequence derives from a girl aged 2 to 10 with multiple sclerosis. The sample taken for sequencing was blood. The chain is built from TRBV20-1 and TRBJ1-1, with a weak D call TRBD1 (5 bases). The CDR3 DNA is TGCAGTGCTAGAGGAGGGACGGTGAACACTGAAGCTTTCTTT. It specifies CSARGGTVNTEAFF.